The TCR beta chain described here comes from a study of cytomegalovirus exposure and HLA in healthy donors. General study points: A later analysis reportedly found that, within productive TCRs, an Asian-associated ancestry cluster had fewer N-insertions than the mean observed across the approximately 700 donors. Later analysis showed most CMV-associated TCR beta chains appearing HLA-restricted. No immune exposure information besides CMV serostatus was available.

Turning to this clone: No antigen is known for it.

The PCR had 60 Vbeta and 13 Jbeta primers. Data came from immunoSEQ multiplex PCR; TCRdb stores just in-frame clones and leaves some out. This sample carries 130,000 or so clones, 8.5% of them seen once, and the ten largest clones take under 7%. The germline V gene has CDR1 MDHEN and CDR2 SYDVKM. There are 13 residues in the CDR3. Losses at the gene ends were 6 bases for V and 8 bases for J; bases not matched to a gene: 7. Material for sequencing was PBMCs. The rearrangement joins TRBV28 to TRBJ1-3; 7 nucleotides align to TRBD1. This TCR was sampled from a man aged 35 to 55 in good health and CMV-seronegative. The CDR3 is CASSPGQAYTIYF. Here the CDR3 DNA reads TGTGCCAGCAGCCCTGGACAGGCATACACCATATATTTT.